The subject of this entry is one TCR beta chain. Clones were sequenced by immunoSEQ multiplex PCR, and TCRdb holds only the in-frame ones, with some missing. The table has roughly 66,000 clones, roughly 92% seen once. The data originate from a study of Tregs in tolerant kidney transplant recipients. The CDR3 loop spans 15 amino acids. Germline V gene lookup returns CDR1 LNHDA and CDR2 SQIVND (reference sequence). V trimming: 5 bases; J trimming: 1 base; junction bases outside the gene matches: 2. The TCR was taken from a human donor who received a combined kidney and bone marrow transplant. The rearrangement joins TRBV19 to TRBJ2-7, with 13 bases fitting TRBD2. Sequenced material: CD8+ T cells from blood, taken before the transplant. DNA for the CDR3: TGTGCCAGTAGTGGGACTAGCGGGATTTCCTACGAGCAGTACTTC. Its protein product is CASSGTSGISYEQYF.